This T cell receptor beta chain was sequenced for a study of T cell changes during pregnancy in multiple sclerosis (dated by TCRdb to between 2018 and 2021). Study-wide context: The study examined how the T cell repertoire changed over the course of pregnancy in women with multiple sclerosis.

Libraries were constructed by the immunoSEQ multiplex PCR assay. The immuneACCESS repertoire file appears here via TCRdb, limited to in-frame rearrangements. These files lack a portion of the clones; in checked studies, under half of the deficit traces to unresolved V genes, and the cause of the others is not known. This sample gives about 77,000 clones in total; over 75% of them show up just once. Together, the top ten hold approximately 1.9% of the sample. To note about this clone: Its antigen is not yet known. The record has no base qualities; no much larger clone is one base away.

The source was peripheral blood, collected before pregnancy. The receptor was isolated from a female donor with multiple sclerosis, enrolled in a pregnancy study.

The CDR3 region reads CASTAYRGGDGNTEAFF. The nucleotide sequence is TGTGCCAGCACCGCTTATCGGGGGGGCGATGGGAACACTGAAGCTTTCTTT. Here the chain combines TRBV5-5 and TRBJ1-1; matching of 6 bases hints at TRBD1 as the D gene. V sheds 6 bases and J sheds 1 base, leaving 22 bases between their ends. Reading the germline V gene (reference sequence) gives CDR1 SGHKS and CDR2 YYEKEE. From the cysteine through the phenylalanine, the CDR3 covers 17 amino acids. The DNA shown is the 51-base CDR3, in frame from base 1.